This TCR beta chain came from a study of OX40 agonist ivuxolimab in advanced cancers. CDR1 and CDR2 from the germline V gene are WNHNN and SYGVQD (reference sequence). The length of the CDR3 is 15 residues. V was shortened by 0 bases and J by 5 bases, with 13 bases between the two germline ends. Peripheral blood came from all dose cohorts at three timepoints. TCRdb keeps only in-frame clones here, not all; method: immunoSEQ multiplex PCR. Among over 30,000 clones listed, over 60% were seen once. The receptor comes from an adult with an advanced solid tumor such as melanoma, head and neck, liver or kidney cancer. The sample was CD4+ or CD8+ T cells sorted from blood, taken in a trial of the OX40 agonist ivuxolimab. The chain couples TRBV10-1 to TRBJ1-1; D uncertain. The CDR3 nucleotides are TGCGCCAGCAGTGAGTCTCTGGTTCGTGGGACTGAAGCTTTCTTT. Amino acids: CASSESLVRGTEAFF.